The 26 T cell receptor beta chains below were found in one sample sequenced in a study of blood T cell repertoires in COVID-19. Only in-frame clones appear in the TCRdb table, and some are missing; sequencing was by immunoSEQ multiplex PCR. This table has about 210,000 clones, around nine tenths appearing once. The sequenced sample consisted of peripheral blood. The source of these receptors is a woman between 40 and 50 years old with acute or convalescent COVID-19.

V is TRBV6-5 and J is TRBJ2-2, with a weak D call TRBD2 (5 bases). V gave up 4 bases and J gave up 6 bases, with 6 bases separating them. The CDR3 covers 12 residues. From germline, CDR1 is MNHEY and CDR2 SVGAGI. The CDR3 is CASSSSPGELFF. DNA for the CDR3: TGTGCCAGCAGTTCTAGCCCCGGGGAGCTGTTTTTT.

V and J are TRBV5-1 and TRBJ1-4; 10 bases are shared with TRBD1. Germline V gene sequence: CDR1 SGHRS, CDR2 YFSETQ. The V segment lost 3 bases and the J segment 4 bases; nucleotides outside the gene matches: 0. The CDR3 has 14 amino acids. The DNA of the CDR3 is TGCGCCAGCAGCTGGACAGGGGGTAATGAAAAACTGTTTTTT. This encodes CASSWTGGNEKLFF.

This clone was seen more than once but under ten times. This chain connects TRBV12-3 or TRBV12-4 to TRBJ2-7; perhaps TRBD1 as D (5 bases). This CDR3 region has 13 residues. V was clipped by 3 bases and J by 3 bases, with 9 bases between them. CDR3 protein: CASSLAGNYEQYV. The CDR3 coding sequence is TGTGCCAGCAGTTTGGCAGGGAACTACGAGCAGTACGTC.

In its sample, this clone was seen a few times. The V call is TRBV20-1, the J call TRBJ1-2; D may be TRBD1 (5 bases). Germline V lookup: CDR1 DFQATT, CDR2 SNEGSKA (reference sequence). This CDR3 is built from 13 residues. V dropped 3 bases and J dropped 0 bases, with 8 bases sitting between them. The CDR3 nucleotides are TGCAGTGCTAGTGCGGGGGCTAACTATGGCTACACCTTC. Its protein is CSASAGANYGYTF.

In its sample, this clone was seen once. This chain connects TRBV14 to TRBJ1-2; the D gene is possibly TRBD1 (5 bases). The germline V gene has CDR1 SGHDN and CDR2 FVKESK. V was clipped by 4 bases and J by 4 bases, with 22 bases between them. There are 17 residues in the CDR3. CDR3 nucleotide sequence: TGTGCCAGCAGCCCGTCCCTGATCAGGGATTGGGCCTATGGCTACACCTTC. This encodes CASSPSLIRDWAYGYTF.

V gene TRBV9 combines with J gene TRBJ2-3; D remains ambiguous. The CDR3 loop spans 15 amino acids. Trimming cost V 0 bases and J 0 bases, with 8 bases left between them. Germline V lookup: CDR1 SGDLS, CDR2 YYNGEE. CDR3 protein: CASSVAQASTDTQYF. The CDR3, as DNA: TGTGCCAGCAGCGTAGCTCAGGCTAGCACAGATACGCAGTATTTT.

The chain links TRBV7-3 to TRBJ1-6; TRBD1 matches at 8 bases. The CDR3 is made up of 16 amino acids. The V gene's germline CDR1 is SGHTA and CDR2 FQGTGA. J was trimmed by 7 bases and V by 2 bases; bases with no gene match: 7. The CDR3 is CASSLYGQGGNSPLHF. The CDR3, as DNA: TGTGCCAGCAGCTTATATGGACAGGGAGGGAATTCACCCCTCCACTTT.

The chain recombines TRBV7-2 with TRBJ1-3; D is possibly TRBD1 (6 bases). Germline CDR1 and CDR2: SGHTA and FQGNSA. V was shortened by 4 bases and J by 4 bases, with 8 bases between the two germline ends. The CDR3 consists of 13 residues. In DNA, the CDR3 is TGTGCCAGCAGCTCCGGGACAGGAAACACCATATATTTT. Its protein is CASSSGTGNTIYF.

The chain is built from TRBV10-2 and TRBJ1-1; D not certain. The CDR3 runs to 14 residues. Per germline, CDR1 WSHSY and CDR2 SAAADI. The V gene lost 7 bases and the J gene lost 1 base, with 13 bases spanning the gap. CDR3 nucleotide sequence: TGCGCCAGCATTCGAGCGGGAGGGAACACTGAAGCTTTCTTT. Translating gives CASIRAGGNTEAFF.

The chain is built from TRBV7-6 and TRBJ2-1, with a possible D match to TRBD2 (7 bases). V lost 5 bases to trimming and J lost 5 bases, with 19 bases between them. This CDR3 region has 16 residues. The germline V gene has CDR1 SGHVS and CDR2 FNYEAQ. In DNA, the CDR3 is TGTGCCAGCAGCCACGGGGGGCTTCCTAACAACAATGAGCAGTTCTTC. This codes for CASSHGGLPNNNEQFF.

The gene calls are TRBV6-5 and TRBJ1-2, with TRBD1 matching 8 bases. Trimming removed 2 bases from V and 4 bases from J; junction bases left unmatched: 6. This CDR3 is built from 15 residues. CDR1 is MNHEY, CDR2 SVGAGI, per germline. CDR3 loop: CASSYTGTGGYGYTF. CDR3 in DNA: TGTGCCAGCAGTTACACCGGGACAGGAGGCTATGGCTACACCTTC.

This chain uses TRBV2 with TRBJ2-3; TRBD2 aligns across 9 bases. Germline CDR1 and CDR2: SNHLY and FYNNEI. This CDR3 region has 15 residues. Trimming removed 5 bases from V and 0 bases from J; junction bases left unmatched: 3. CDR3 DNA sequence: TGTGCCAGCAGTTGGACTAGCGTAAGCACAGATACGCAGTATTTT. It codes for CASSWTSVSTDTQYF.

This sequence joins TRBV5-6 and TRBJ2-3; 9 bases align to TRBD2. This CDR3 spans 18 amino acids. Germline assignment: CDR1 SGHDT and CDR2 YYEEEE. The V and J ends lost 2 bases and 1 base, in that order; junction bases with no gene match: 11. The CDR3, as DNA: TGTGCCAGCAGCTTCCCGCGGGGCGGGGGGGCTCGCACAGATACGCAGTATTTT. This translates into CASSFPRGGGARTDTQYF.

The rearrangement uses TRBV6-4 and TRBJ1-2, with TRBD1 as a possible D gene (5 bases). From germline, CDR1 is MRHNA and CDR2 SNTAGT. The CDR3 contains 14 residues. V dropped 2 bases and J dropped 2 bases, with 9 bases sitting between them. The DNA of the CDR3 is TGTGCCAGCAGTGACAGGGGCATAAACTATGGCTACACCTTC. It specifies CASSDRGINYGYTF.

In its sample, this clone was seen a few times. This chain joins TRBV5-6 and TRBJ2-7; D gene unclear. The germline V and J ends were trimmed by 5 bases and 7 bases, with 19 bases remaining between them. Per the germline V gene, CDR1 is SGHDT and CDR2 is YYEEEE. The CDR3 spans 14 residues. CDR3 nucleotide sequence: TGTGCCAGCAGAGTGTTCCAAAACCGGGTGGAGCAGTACGTC. Translated, it gives CASRVFQNRVEQYV.

DNA for the CDR3: TGTGCCAGCTCACCACGAGGGCTGGACTATGGCTACACCTTC. Residues: CASSPRGLDYGYTF. The J gene is TRBJ1-2, the V gene TRBV18; the D is unclear. Per the germline V gene, CDR1 is KGHSH and CDR2 is LQKENI. Trimming removed 1 base from V and 3 bases from J, with 9 bases in between. There are 14 residues in the CDR3.

The rearrangement uses TRBV21-1 and TRBJ2-4; the listed D gene, TRBD1, was not tested against the DNA. TRBV21-1 is assigned pseudogene status. The CDR3 loop spans 18 amino acids. The CDR3 DNA sequence: TGTGCCAGCAGCAAAATCATCCTAGACAGTACGAAATTGGGCATTCAGTACTTC. This translates into CASSKIILDSTKLGIQYF.

The rearrangement joins TRBV3-1 (or the pseudogene TRBV3-2) to TRBJ1-3, with unresolved D. V was clipped by 1 base and J by 5 bases, with 3 bases between them. The CDR3 totals 12 residues. Germline loops: CDR1 LGHDT, CDR2 YNNKEL (reference sequence). The chain's CDR3 is CASSQVRNTIYF. CDR3 nucleotide sequence: TGTGCCAGCAGCCAAGTCAGAAACACCATATATTTT.

J is TRBJ2-3 and V is TRBV5-1; a weak D match, TRBD1 (6 bases). The CDR3 length is 14 residues. The germline V and J ends were trimmed by 4 bases and 3 bases, with 12 bases remaining between them. Germline CDR1 SGHRS, CDR2 YFSETQ. CDR3 residues: CASSPTGTTDTQYF. DNA of the CDR3: TGCGCCAGCAGCCCGACAGGAACAACAGATACGCAGTATTTT. The whole variable domain, remainder taken from reference TRBV5-1 and TRBJ2-3, is KAGVTQTPRYLIKTRGQQVTLSCSPISGHRSVSWYQQTPGQGLQFLFEYFSETQRNKGNFPGRFSGRQFSNSRSEMNVSTLELGDSALYLCASSPTGTTDTQYFGPGTRLTVL.

The V and J genes are TRBV5-5 and TRBJ1-4, with TRBD1 matching 7 bases. The CDR3 sequence is 15 residues long. Per the germline V gene, CDR1 is SGHKS and CDR2 is YYEKEE (reference sequence). Unmatched junction bases numbered 8, after V lost 4 bases and J lost 5 bases. CDR3 sequence: CASSRGGQTNEKLFF. The CDR3 nucleotides are TGTGCCAGCAGCCGAGGGGGACAGACGAATGAAAAACTGTTTTTT.

The chain uses TRBV5-4 and TRBJ1-4; unclear D gene. Trimming removed 0 bases at V and 5 bases at J, with 5 bases between. This CDR3 region has 13 residues. CDR1 is SGHNT and CDR2 is YYREEE in the germline V gene (reference sequence). The CDR3 DNA sequence: TGTGCCAGCAGCTTGGCGGAGAATGAAAAACTGTTTTTT. Residues: CASSLAENEKLFF.

The rearrangement joins TRBV9 to TRBJ1-4; TRBD1 might be the D (5 bases). V lost 3 bases, J lost 4 bases, and 10 bases lay in between. The CDR3 is 14 residues long. Germline V gene sequence: CDR1 SGDLS, CDR2 YYNGEE. The CDR3 sequence is CASSARGDNEKLFF. The CDR3 DNA reads as TGTGCCAGCAGCGCCCGGGGGGATAATGAAAAACTGTTTTTT. The full variable domain, in which reference TRBV9 and TRBJ1-4 provide the parts outside the CDR3, is DSGVTQTPKHLITATGQRVTLRCSPRSGDLSVYWYQQSLDQGLQFLIQYYNGEERAKGNILERFSAQQFPDLHSELNLSSLELGDSALYFCASSARGDNEKLFFGSGTQLSVL.

The chain recombines TRBV5-1 with TRBJ2-2, with 8 bases that match TRBD2. CDR3 length: 15 residues. V was clipped by 4 bases and J by 4 bases; unmatched bases: 6. Germline assignment: CDR1 SGHRS and CDR2 YFSETQ. The CDR3: CASSPRTSFTGELFF. The CDR3 nucleotides read TGCGCCAGCAGCCCGCGGACTAGCTTCACCGGGGAGCTGTTTTTT.

J is TRBJ1-4 and V is TRBV2; maybe TRBD1 (6 bases). The CDR3 is 16 residues long. V gave up 4 bases and J gave up 0 bases, with 12 bases separating them. CDR1 and CDR2 from the germline V gene are SNHLY and FYNNEI. CDR3 coding DNA: TGTGCCAGCAGTGGGCGACAGGCTGCAACTAATGAAAAACTGTTTTTT. Translated, it gives CASSGRQAATNEKLFF.

V gene TRBV7-2 combines with J gene TRBJ2-1; the match to TRBD2 covers 7 bases. J lost 4 bases, V lost 3 bases, and 6 bases had no gene match. The CDR3 totals 15 residues. Per the germline V gene, CDR1 is SGHTA and CDR2 is FQGNSA. The DNA for the CDR3 is TGTGCCAGCAGCTTGACGGGAGCGGGGTACAATGAGCAGTTCTTC. It specifies CASSLTGAGYNEQFF.

V and J are TRBV5-5 and TRBJ1-2; D may be TRBD1 (6 bases). There are 15 residues in the CDR3. In germline, CDR1 is SGHKS, CDR2 YYEKEE (reference sequence). Trimming took off 0 bases at V and 2 bases at J, with 11 bases between the two ends. The CDR3 spells CASSLDRAQNYGYTF. The CDR3 DNA reads TGTGCCAGCAGCTTGGACAGGGCGCAAAACTATGGCTACACCTTC.